This T cell receptor (beta chain) comes out of a study of blood T cells in healthy people across ages. A second about 7 to 11 cycle PCR used barcoded and J-beta primers. MiXCR was run by TCRdb on the 5' RACE reads, yielding one entry per CDR3 protein. The sample yields just over 800,000 distinct CDR3 sequences, around 62% seen once. The germline gives CDR1 DFQATT, CDR2 SNEGSKA (reference sequence). V lost 1 base, J lost 2 bases, and 9 bases lay in between. The CDR3 length is 14 residues. The clonotype was recovered from a man under 40 in good health. The chain employs TRBV20-1 and TRBJ2-1, with D uncertain. What was sequenced was blood. CDR3 DNA: TGCAGTGCTAGAGCCGCCGAGCCCTACAATGAGCAGTTCTTC. Translating it yields CSARAAEPYNEQFF.